These 27 T cell receptor beta chains came from one sample sequenced in a study of neurological immune-mediated disorders (dated by TCRdb to about 2019). The protocol used for the library was 5' RACE. These reads were obtained on an Illumina HiSeq 2500. The public reads were reanalyzed by TCRdb: fastp trimming at Q25, MiXCR alignment, in-frame beta chains only. Identical CDR3 protein sequences are pooled into one entry, listed with their most common genes and DNA. This sample gives approximately 32,000 distinct CDR3 sequences in total; around 6.8% of them show up just once. The top ten hold about 4.6% of the sample. The specimen was PBMCs. Source of these receptors: a woman aged 40 to 50 in good health.

This clonotype was counted at least ten times. V and J are TRBV5-1 and TRBJ1-2; a weak D match, TRBD1 (5 bases). CDR3 length equals 13 residues. Germline V lookup: CDR1 SGHRS, CDR2 YFSETQ. V was trimmed by 1 base and J by 4 bases, leaving 8 bases between them. The CDR3 protein is CASSLFDSYGYTF. The CDR3 DNA reads as TGCGCCAGCAGCTTGTTTGACAGCTATGGCTACACCTTC.

In this sample, this clonotype turned up many times. V usage is TRBV5-1 and J usage is TRBJ2-1; 11 bases align to TRBD2. CDR3 length: 19 residues. Germline trimming cut 4 bases from V and 0 bases from J; bases unmatched to any gene: 12. The V gene's germline CDR1 is SGHRS and CDR2 YFSETQ. The CDR3 coding sequence is TGCGCCAGCAGCCCCTTCCCCCCTAGCGGGAGGTTCTCCTACAATGAGCAGTTCTTC. It is translated as CASSPFPPSGRFSYNEQFF.

This clonotype was counted at least ten times. The chain is built from TRBV20-1 and TRBJ1-5; D possibly corresponds to TRBD1 (5 bases). CDR3 length: 13 amino acids. The V gene lost 5 bases and the J gene lost 5 bases, with 13 bases spanning the gap. The germline CDR1 and CDR2 sequences are DFQATT and SNEGSKA (reference sequence). The CDR3 region is CSAERTRDQPQHF. The CDR3 DNA follows: TGCAGTGCTGAGCGGACAAGAGATCAGCCCCAGCATTTT.

This clonotype was seen ten or more times. V gene TRBV27 combines with J gene TRBJ1-6, with D possibly TRBD1 on 5 matching bases. The V gene lost 2 bases and the J gene lost 9 bases, with 5 bases spanning the gap. The V gene's germline CDR1 is MNHEY and CDR2 SMNVEV (reference sequence). This CDR3 has 12 amino acids. CDR3 sequence: CASSLQGSPLHF. CDR3 DNA: TGTGCCAGCAGTTTACAGGGTTCACCCCTCCACTTT.

This clonotype showed up many times. The gene calls are TRBV14 and TRBJ2-1; D may correspond to TRBD1 or TRBD2 (6 bases each). In germline, CDR1 is SGHDN, CDR2 FVKESK. The CDR3 runs to 15 residues. Trimming cost V 5 bases and J 2 bases, with 13 bases left between them. CDR3 sequence: CASSRARGPYNEQFF. CDR3 in DNA: TGTGCCAGCAGCAGAGCCCGGGGGCCCTACAATGAGCAGTTCTTC. Based on the CDR3 plus reference TRBV14 and TRBJ2-1, the full variable domain is EAGVTQFPSHSVIEKGQTVTLRCDPISGHDNLYWYRRVMGKEIKFLLHFVKESKQDESGMPNNRFLAERTGGTYSTLKVQPAELEDSGVYFCASSRARGPYNEQFFGPGTRLTVL.

This clonotype was detected ten times or more. CDR3 DNA: TGTGCCAGCAGCTTAACCGGGGGCCGCACAGATACGCAGTATTTT. Its protein product is CASSLTGGRTDTQYF. V is TRBV7-8 and J is TRBJ2-3, with D perhaps being TRBD1 or TRBD2 (6 bases each). CDR3 length equals 15 residues. Germline V gene sequence: CDR1 SGHVS, CDR2 FQNEAQ. Trimming stripped 2 bases from V and 1 base from J, with 10 bases between. Drawing the rest from reference TRBV7-8 and TRBJ2-3, the complete variable domain is GAGVSQSPRYKVAKRGQDVALRCDPISGHVSLFWYQQALGQGPEFLTYFQNEAQLDKSGLPSDRFFAERPEGSVSTLKIQRTQQEDSAVYLCASSLTGGRTDTQYFGPGTRLTVL.

At least ten counts were recorded for this clonotype. The chain combines TRBV11-2 with TRBJ2-1, with TRBD2 identical over 13 bases. Germline-derived CDR1 and CDR2 are SGHAT and FQNNGV. Losses at the gene ends were 3 bases for V and 7 bases for J; bases not matched to a gene: 6. The CDR3 contains 16 residues. CDR3 nucleotides: TGTGCCAGCAGCTTCACGGGACTAGCGGGAAGGAATGAGCAGTTCTTC. Translating gives CASSFTGLAGRNEQFF.

This clonotype was counted ten times or more. The V gene is TRBV20-1, the J gene TRBJ2-5; D perhaps matches TRBD1 (5 bases). This CDR3 comprises 14 residues. From germline, CDR1 is DFQATT and CDR2 SNEGSKA (reference sequence). The V and J ends lost 4 bases and 0 bases respectively, with 12 bases between them. The CDR3 bases are TGCAGTGCTACCCCCGAGACAGACCAAGAGACCCAGTACTTC. It translates to CSATPETDQETQYF.

The sample holds many counts of this clonotype. The chain uses TRBV7-3 and TRBJ2-1; 7 nucleotides agree with TRBD2. Per germline, CDR1 SGHTA and CDR2 FQGTGA. The CDR3 totals 15 residues. J was trimmed by 4 bases and V by 5 bases; bases with no gene match: 8. CDR3 DNA: TGTGCCAGCAGCGCCACGGCGGGAGAGTACAATGAGCAGTTCTTC. The encoded protein is CASSATAGEYNEQFF.

This clonotype was seen repeatedly, ten times or more. The chain carries TRBV29-1 and TRBJ1-2; 7 bases are shared with TRBD1. The V gene end was trimmed by 4 bases and the J gene end by 4 bases; junction bases not matched to a gene: 6. Germline V gene lookup returns CDR1 SQVTM and CDR2 ANQGSEA. The CDR3 runs 13 residues. This chain's CDR3 is CSVVEGASYGYTF. For the CDR3, the DNA is TGCAGCGTTGTTGAGGGGGCCTCCTATGGCTACACCTTC. The variable domain in full, completed from reference TRBV29-1 and TRBJ1-2, reads SAVISQKPSRDICQRGTSLTIQCQVDSQVTMMFWYRQQPGQSLTLIATANQGSEATYESGFVIDKFPISRPNLTFSTLTVSNMSPEDSSIYLCSVVEGASYGYTFGSGTRLTVV.

This clonotype has ten or more counts. Written as DNA, the CDR3 is TGTGCCAGCAGTGAGGGACTAGCGGTACCAGCTTCGACCTACGAGCAGTACGTC. Translation gives CASSEGLAVPASTYEQYV. The genes are TRBV2 and TRBJ2-7, with 11 bases matching TRBD2. Germline assignment: CDR1 SNHLY and CDR2 FYNNEI. This CDR3 spans 18 amino acids. J gave up 2 bases and V 3 bases, and 12 bases lay outside the gene matches.

This clonotype was observed many times. J is TRBJ2-1 and V is TRBV14; D uncertain. The germline CDR1 and CDR2 sequences are SGHDN and FVKESK. The CDR3 is made up of 18 amino acids. V gave up 0 bases and J gave up 0 bases, with 15 bases separating them. This CDR3 is CASSQDSRLRSSYNEQFF. Written as DNA, the CDR3 is TGTGCCAGCAGCCAAGATTCCAGGCTTCGAAGCTCCTACAATGAGCAGTTCTTC.

This clonotype was observed many times. CDR3 amino acids: CASSATTGVGTDTQYF. The CDR3 bases are TGTGCCAGCAGCGCAACAACAGGGGTGGGTACAGATACGCAGTATTTT. The chain uses TRBV7-2 and TRBJ2-3; 7 nucleotides align to TRBD1. This CDR3 is 16 amino acids long. J gave up 3 bases and V 5 bases, and 11 bases lay outside the gene matches. Germline V gene data show CDR1 as SGHTA and CDR2 as FQGNSA. Full variable domain (outside the CDR3, taken from reference TRBV7-2 and TRBJ2-3): GAGVSQSPSNKVTEKGKDVELRCDPISGHTALYWYRQSLGQGLEFLIYFQGNSAPDKSGLPSDRFSAERTGGSVSTLTIQRTQQEDSAVYLCASSATTGVGTDTQYFGPGTRLTVL.

This clonotype was counted at least ten times. The rearrangement joins TRBV29-1 to TRBJ1-2; D is unresolved. From germline, CDR1 is SQVTM and CDR2 ANQGSEA. CDR3 length: 14 residues. Trimming pared 1 base from V and 0 bases from J, leaving 9 bases between. CDR3 nucleotides: TGCAGCGTTGAAGCCTTTCGGACTAACTATGGCTACACCTTC. This sequence encodes CSVEAFRTNYGYTF.

This clonotype was recorded many times. The chain is built from TRBV5-5 and TRBJ2-7; 10 positions match TRBD1. CDR1 is SGHKS, CDR2 YYEKEE, per germline (reference sequence). The CDR3 contains 15 residues. The ends lost 1 base at V and 4 bases at J; junction bases unmatched: 5. The CDR3 nucleotides are TGTGCCAGCAGCTTGCACCCGGGACAGGGGTACGAGCAGTACTTC. It codes for CASSLHPGQGYEQYF. Drawing the rest from reference TRBV5-5 and TRBJ2-7, the complete variable domain is DAGVTQSPTHLIKTRGQQVTLRCSPISGHKSVSWYQQVLGQGPQFIFQYYEKEERGRGNFPDRFSARQFPNYSSELNVNALLLGDSALYLCASSLHPGQGYEQYFGPGTRLTVT.

The sample holds many counts of this clonotype. The gene calls are TRBV4-1 and TRBJ2-1; 9 bases map to TRBD2. Germline V gives CDR1 MGHRA, CDR2 YSYEKL. The V gene end was trimmed by 4 bases and the J gene end by 4 bases; junction bases not matched to a gene: 8. The CDR3 is 16 amino acids. CDR3 residues: CASSLEAGGKYNEQFF. In nucleotides, the CDR3 is TGCGCCAGCAGCCTTGAAGCGGGGGGAAAATACAATGAGCAGTTCTTC.

This clonotype showed up many times. This chain joins TRBV5-1 and TRBJ2-1; 7 nucleotides agree with TRBD1. The trim removed 1 base at V and 7 bases at J, leaving 8 bases unmatched. Germline CDR1 is SGHRS and CDR2 is YFSETQ. This CDR3 contains 15 residues. The DNA for the CDR3 is TGCGCCAGCAGCTTGACAGGGGATACGGAAAATGAGCAGTTCTTC. It encodes CASSLTGDTENEQFF.

The sample holds many counts of this clonotype. The chain recombines TRBV6-1 with TRBJ2-2; D is possibly TRBD1 (6 bases). The CDR3 covers 15 residues. The V end lost 4 bases, the J end lost 0 bases, and 9 bases lay between the germline ends. The germline V gene encodes CDR1 MNHNS and CDR2 SASEGT. CDR3 residues: CASSARGTNTGELFF. CDR3 nucleotides: TGTGCCAGCAGTGCCAGGGGAACGAACACCGGGGAGCTGTTTTTT.

This clonotype was observed at least ten times. V usage is TRBV10-3 and J usage is TRBJ1-6; possible D gene TRBD1, 5 bases. With 3 bases removed from V and 7 bases from J, the gap between germline ends came to 16 bases. Germline V gene sequence: CDR1 ENHRY, CDR2 SYGVKD. CDR3 length: 16 residues. The CDR3 DNA follows: TGTGCCATCAGTGAACGGCAGGGAGGAGAGAATTCACCCCTCCACTTT. It encodes CAISERQGGENSPLHF.

Ten or more counts support this clonotype. The V call is TRBV12-3 or TRBV12-4, the J call TRBJ2-3; TRBD2 aligns across 10 bases. The CDR3 is made up of 14 amino acids. Losses at the gene ends were 5 bases for V and 6 bases for J; bases not matched to a gene: 5. CDR3 in DNA: TGTGCCAGCAGTCATAGCGGGAGGTCGGATACGCAGTATTTT. Translation gives CASSHSGRSDTQYF.

This clonotype was observed at least ten times. The chain links TRBV5-1 to TRBJ2-2; D call uncertain. The CDR3 loop spans 15 amino acids. The germline V and J ends were trimmed by 6 bases and 3 bases, with 15 bases remaining between them. Germline lookup yields CDR1 SGHRS and CDR2 YFSETQ. Here the CDR3 reads CASTYAASDTGELFF. In nucleotides, the CDR3 is TGCGCCAGCACATATGCCGCGAGCGACACCGGGGAGCTGTTTTTT. The whole variable domain, filled in from reference TRBV5-1 and TRBJ2-2, reads KAGVTQTPRYLIKTRGQQVTLSCSPISGHRSVSWYQQTPGQGLQFLFEYFSETQRNKGNFPGRFSGRQFSNSRSEMNVSTLELGDSALYLCASTYAASDTGELFFGEGSRLTVL.

This clonotype was observed many times. This sequence joins TRBV7-6 and TRBJ2-7, with 9 bases fitting TRBD2. CDR1 and CDR2 (germline): SGHVS, FNYEAQ. Trimming at V came to 1 base and at J to 4 bases, leaving 5 bases not matched to a gene. The CDR3 consists of 15 residues. The CDR3 here is CASSLGGRADYEQYF. Written as DNA, the CDR3 is TGTGCCAGCAGCTTAGGCGGGAGGGCTGATTACGAGCAGTACTTC.

This chain uses TRBV28 with TRBJ2-7; 12 bases fit TRBD2. Trimming removed 6 bases from V and 4 bases from J; junction bases left unmatched: 7. Germline CDR1 reads MDHEN; CDR2 reads SYDVKM. The CDR3 has 15 residues. CDR3 coding DNA: TGTGCCAGCAGCTTGACTAGCGGGAGTAGGTACGAGCAGTACTTC. Protein product: CASSLTSGSRYEQYF. Variable domain in full (rest from reference TRBV28 and TRBJ2-7): DVKVTQSSRYLVKRTGEKVFLECVQDMDHENMFWYRQDPGLGLRLIYFSYDVKMKEKGDIPEGYSVSREKKERFSLILESASTNQTSMYLCASSLTSGSRYEQYFGPGTRLTVT.

This clonotype occurred many times. The chain has TRBV4-1 and TRBJ2-7; the D is unclear. CDR3 length: 11 amino acids. Between the trimmed V and J ends, which lost 11 bases and 3 bases, there was a span of 11 bases. Germline CDR1 MGHRA, CDR2 YSYEKL. The CDR3 reads CAPARVYEQYV. Here the CDR3 DNA reads TGCGCCCCTGCAAGGGTCTACGAGCAGTACGTC.

This clonotype was observed at least ten times. The chain has TRBV10-3 and TRBJ2-7; unclear D gene. Looked up from germline, CDR1 is ENHRY and CDR2 is SYGVKD. The CDR3 totals 13 residues. Trimming removed 3 bases from V and 2 bases from J, with 8 bases in between. In DNA, the CDR3 is TGTGCCATCAGTGATTCAGGAGCCTACGAGCAGTACTTC. Its protein product is CAISDSGAYEQYF.

In its sample, this clonotype was seen many times. The V and J genes are TRBV6-1 and TRBJ1-5; 7 bases are a match to TRBD1. V gave up 5 bases and J gave up 4 bases; unmatched junction bases: 14. CDR1 and CDR2 from the germline V gene are MNHNS and SASEGT. This CDR3 spans 17 amino acids. CDR3 amino acids: CASSRVRFAQGNQPQHF. The CDR3 nucleotides read TGTGCCAGCAGTCGGGTAAGGTTTGCACAGGGGAATCAGCCCCAGCATTTT.

There are many counts of this clonotype. V is TRBV7-9 and J is TRBJ2-1; D call uncertain. V lost 1 base, J lost 3 bases, and 7 bases lay in between. The CDR3 covers 14 residues. Germline-derived CDR1 and CDR2 are SEHNR and FQNEAQ (reference sequence). The CDR3 nucleotides read TGTGCCAGCAGCTTAGAGTACAGCTACAATGAGCAGTTCTTC. This codes for CASSLEYSYNEQFF.